This T cell receptor beta chain was observed in a study of tumor-infiltrating lymphocytes in primary liver carcinoma. At the level of the study: Spanning 30 to 69 years of age, the patients were men and women. Samples returned roughly 3.5 to 8 million productive TCRbeta reads each. Read depth did not differ significantly between tissue types.

This clonotype came up a few times. From around 520 ng of total RNA, TCR beta-specific cDNA was reverse-transcribed using a constant-region primer. Libraries of TCR beta came from three nested multiplex PCR rounds with slightly modified ARM-PCR. The two initial PCR rounds, ten to eleven cycles each, used TRBV1-TRBV30 forward and C-beta reverse primers. TCRdb passed the multiplex PCR reads through MiXCR, listing each CDR3 protein once. The sample holds under 200,000 distinct CDR3 sequences, 70% to 90% seen once. Germline lookup yields CDR1 MNHNS and CDR2 SASEGT. This CDR3 is built from 14 residues. The V and J ends lost 11 bases and 2 bases, in that order; junction bases with no gene match: 12. Joint extraction of RNA and DNA used about 17-30 mg of bulk tissue that was unsorted.

The chain employs TRBV6-1 and TRBJ2-7, with 7 bases that match TRBD1. The TCR originated in a man aged 35 to 55 with primary liver carcinoma and hepatitis B virus infection. The specimen sequenced was tumor tissue from primary liver carcinoma. The DNA for the CDR3 is TGTGCCTGCCAACGTACAGGGGTCCCCTACGAGCAGTACTTC. Protein sequence: CACQRTGVPYEQYF.